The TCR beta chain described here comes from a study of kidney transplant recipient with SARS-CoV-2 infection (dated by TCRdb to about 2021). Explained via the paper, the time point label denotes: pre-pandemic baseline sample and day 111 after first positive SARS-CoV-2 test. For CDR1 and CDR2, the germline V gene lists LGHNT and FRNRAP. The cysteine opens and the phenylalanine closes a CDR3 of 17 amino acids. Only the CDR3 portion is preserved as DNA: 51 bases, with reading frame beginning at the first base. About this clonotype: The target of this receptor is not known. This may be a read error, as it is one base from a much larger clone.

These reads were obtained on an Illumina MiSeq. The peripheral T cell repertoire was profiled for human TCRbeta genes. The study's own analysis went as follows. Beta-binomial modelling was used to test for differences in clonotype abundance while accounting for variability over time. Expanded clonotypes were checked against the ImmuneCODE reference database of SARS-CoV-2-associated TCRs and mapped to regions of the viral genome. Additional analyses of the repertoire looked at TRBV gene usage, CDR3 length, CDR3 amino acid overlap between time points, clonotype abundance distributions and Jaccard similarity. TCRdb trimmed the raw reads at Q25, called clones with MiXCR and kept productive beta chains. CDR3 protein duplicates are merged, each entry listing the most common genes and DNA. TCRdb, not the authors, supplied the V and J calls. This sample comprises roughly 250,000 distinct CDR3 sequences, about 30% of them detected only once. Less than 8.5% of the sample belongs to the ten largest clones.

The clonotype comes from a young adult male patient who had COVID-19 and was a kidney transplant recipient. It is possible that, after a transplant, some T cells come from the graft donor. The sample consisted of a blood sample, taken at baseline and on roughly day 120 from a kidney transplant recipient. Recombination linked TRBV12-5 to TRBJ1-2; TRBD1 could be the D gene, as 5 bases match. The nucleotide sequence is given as TGTGCTAGTGGTCGGATCTATTTGCAGGGAAAGACCTATGGCCACACCTTC. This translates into CASGRIYLQGKTYGHTF.